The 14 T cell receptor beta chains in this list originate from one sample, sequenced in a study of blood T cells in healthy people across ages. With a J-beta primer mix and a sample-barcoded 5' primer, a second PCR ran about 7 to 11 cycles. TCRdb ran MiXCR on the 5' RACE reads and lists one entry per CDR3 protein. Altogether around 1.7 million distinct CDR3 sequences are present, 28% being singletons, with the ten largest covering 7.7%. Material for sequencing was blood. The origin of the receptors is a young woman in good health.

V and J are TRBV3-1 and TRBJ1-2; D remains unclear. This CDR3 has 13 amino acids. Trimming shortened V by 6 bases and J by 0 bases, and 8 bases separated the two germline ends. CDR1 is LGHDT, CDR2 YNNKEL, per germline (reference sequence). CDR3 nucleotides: TGTGCCAGCAGGGCCTCAGCTAACTATGGCTACACCTTC. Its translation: CASRASANYGYTF.

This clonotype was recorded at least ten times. CDR3 DNA sequence: TGTGCCAGCAGCCAAGGATCTGACGGCGGTGAGCAGTTCTTC. It codes for CASSQGSDGGEQFF. This chain joins TRBV4-2 and TRBJ2-1, with unresolved D. The V gene's germline CDR1 is LGHNA and CDR2 YNFKEQ. Trimming took off 1 base at V and 9 bases at J, with 13 bases between the two ends. The CDR3 spans 14 residues.

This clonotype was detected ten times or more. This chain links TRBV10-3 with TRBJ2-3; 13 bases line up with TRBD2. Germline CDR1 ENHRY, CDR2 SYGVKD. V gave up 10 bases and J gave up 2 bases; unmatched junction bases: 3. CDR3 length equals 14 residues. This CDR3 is CATGTSGVTDTQYF. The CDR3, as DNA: TGTGCCACCGGGACTAGCGGGGTCACAGATACGCAGTATTTT.

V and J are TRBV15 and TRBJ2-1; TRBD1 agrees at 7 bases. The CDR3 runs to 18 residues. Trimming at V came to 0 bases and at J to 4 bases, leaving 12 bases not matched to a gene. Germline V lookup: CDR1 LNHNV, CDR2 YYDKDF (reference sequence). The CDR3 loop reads CATSRERYTGTAYNEQFF. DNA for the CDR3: TGTGCCACCAGCAGAGAGAGATACACCGGGACAGCATACAATGAGCAGTTCTTC. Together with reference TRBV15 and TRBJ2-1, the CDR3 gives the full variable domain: DAMVIQNPRYQVTQFGKPVTLSCSQTLNHNVMYWYQQKSSQAPKLLFHYYDKDFNNEADTPDNFQSRRPNTSFCFLDIRSPGLGDTAMYLCATSRERYTGTAYNEQFFGPGTRLTVL.

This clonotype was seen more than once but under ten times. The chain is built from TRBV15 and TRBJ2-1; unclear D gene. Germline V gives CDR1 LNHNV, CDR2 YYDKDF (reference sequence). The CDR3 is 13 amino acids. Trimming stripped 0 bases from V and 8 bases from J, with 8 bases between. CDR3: CATSRDGFDEQFF. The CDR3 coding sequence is TGTGCCACCAGCAGAGACGGGTTCGATGAGCAGTTCTTC.

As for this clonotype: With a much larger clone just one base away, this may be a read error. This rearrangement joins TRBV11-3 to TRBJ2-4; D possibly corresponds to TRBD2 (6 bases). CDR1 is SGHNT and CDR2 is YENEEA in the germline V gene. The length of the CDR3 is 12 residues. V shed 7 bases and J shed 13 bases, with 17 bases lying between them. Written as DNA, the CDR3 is TGTGCCAGCATCGAGCGGGTAAATGAGCAGTACTTC. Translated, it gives CASIERVNEQYF.

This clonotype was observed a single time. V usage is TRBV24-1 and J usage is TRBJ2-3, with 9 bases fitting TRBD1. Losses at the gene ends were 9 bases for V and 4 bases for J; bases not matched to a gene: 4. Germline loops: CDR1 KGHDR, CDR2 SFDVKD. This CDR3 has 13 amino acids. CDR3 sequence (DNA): TGTGCCACCGGGACAGGGATGGCAGATACGCAGTATTTT. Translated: CATGTGMADTQYF.

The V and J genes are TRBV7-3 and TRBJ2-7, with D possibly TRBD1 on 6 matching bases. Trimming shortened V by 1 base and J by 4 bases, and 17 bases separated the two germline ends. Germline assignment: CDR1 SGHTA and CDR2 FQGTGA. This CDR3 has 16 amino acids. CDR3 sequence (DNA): TGTGCCAGCAGCTTAAGCTGGGACATTCGTTGGTACGAGCAGTACTTC. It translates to CASSLSWDIRWYEQYF.

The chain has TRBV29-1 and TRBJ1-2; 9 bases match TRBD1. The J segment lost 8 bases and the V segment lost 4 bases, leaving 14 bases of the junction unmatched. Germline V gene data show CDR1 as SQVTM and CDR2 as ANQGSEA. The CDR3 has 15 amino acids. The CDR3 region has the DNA TGCAGCGTTGTCCCCATGGACAGGGGAGCTGGCGGCTACACCTTC. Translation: CSVVPMDRGAGGYTF.

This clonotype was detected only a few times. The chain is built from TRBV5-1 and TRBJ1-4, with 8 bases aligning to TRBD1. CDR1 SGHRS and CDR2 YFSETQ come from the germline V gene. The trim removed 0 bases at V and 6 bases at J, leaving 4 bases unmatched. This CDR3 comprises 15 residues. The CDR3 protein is CASSLEGGQDEKLFF. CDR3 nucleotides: TGCGCCAGCAGCTTGGAGGGGGGACAGGATGAAAAACTGTTTTTT.

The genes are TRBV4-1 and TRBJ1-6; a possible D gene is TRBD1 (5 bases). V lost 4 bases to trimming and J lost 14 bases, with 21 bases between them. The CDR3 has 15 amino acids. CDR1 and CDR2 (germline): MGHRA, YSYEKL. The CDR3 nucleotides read TGCGCCAGCAGCCCGGGGACGGTGTCAGGATCATCCCTCCACTTT. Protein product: CASSPGTVSGSSLHF.

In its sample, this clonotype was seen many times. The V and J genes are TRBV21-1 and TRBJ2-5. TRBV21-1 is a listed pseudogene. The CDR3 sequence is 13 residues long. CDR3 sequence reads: CASSFRTRKTQYF. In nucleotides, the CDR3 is TGTGCCAGCAGCTTCCGGACCCGAAAGACCCAGTACTTC.

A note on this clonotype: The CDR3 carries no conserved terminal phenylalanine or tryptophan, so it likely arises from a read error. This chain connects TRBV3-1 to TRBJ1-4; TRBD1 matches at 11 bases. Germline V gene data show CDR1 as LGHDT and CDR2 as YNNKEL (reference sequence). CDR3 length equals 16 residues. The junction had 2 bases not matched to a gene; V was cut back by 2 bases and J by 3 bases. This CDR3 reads CASSQLGQGANEKLFL. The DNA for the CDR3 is TGTGCCAGCAGCCAACTGGGACAGGGGGCTAATGAAAAACTGTTTTTG.

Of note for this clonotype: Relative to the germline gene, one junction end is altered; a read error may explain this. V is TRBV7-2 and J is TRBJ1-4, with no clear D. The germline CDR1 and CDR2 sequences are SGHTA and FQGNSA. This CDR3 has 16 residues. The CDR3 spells CASSLDRILTNEKPFF. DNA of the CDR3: TGTGCCAGCAGCTTAGACCGGATCCTAACTAATGAAAAACCGTTTTTT.